The following is a T cell receptor beta chain sequence with its context. Its antigen is not known. This entry is derived from a study of OX40 agonist ivuxolimab in advanced cancers. Study-level background: The study enrolled dose-escalation patients with hepatocellular carcinoma, melanoma, renal cell or head and neck cancer. Study observations and caveats: Nonresponders included some who also had low normalized T-cell clonal expansion. At 0.1 to 3.0 mg/kg, CD4+ and CD8+ blood T cells expanded clonally by week 6.

V lost 4 bases to trimming and J lost 6 bases; unmatched junction nucleotides: 9. Germline-derived CDR1 and CDR2 are SGHNT and YYREEE (reference sequence). The CDR3 runs to 16 residues. Assay: immunoSEQ multiplex PCR; the TCRdb copy retains only in-frame clones and omits some. The top ten clones hold 2% to 2.5% of a sample with about 67,000 clones, approximately 89% of them seen once. The source material was CD4+ or CD8+ T cells sorted from blood, sampled in a trial of the OX40 agonist ivuxolimab. This chain uses TRBV5-4 with TRBJ2-7, with 14 bases lining up with TRBD2. The TCR was taken from an adult with an advanced solid tumor such as melanoma, head and neck, liver or kidney cancer. This chain's CDR3 is CASSIARGTSGGEQYF. DNA of the CDR3: TGTGCCAGCAGCATCGCCCGGGGGACTAGCGGGGGCGAGCAGTACTTC.